Below, 31 T cell receptor beta chains from the same sample are listed, as sequenced in a study of blood T cell repertoires in COVID-19. Measured with immunoSEQ multiplex PCR; TCRdb has only the in-frame clones, and not every one. This table has 63,000 or so clones, 65% to 90% appearing once. Sequencing was done on a sample of peripheral blood. The receptors stem from a man older than 75 with active COVID-19.

This chain connects TRBV28 to TRBJ1-2, with no clear D. The V gene's germline CDR1 is MDHEN and CDR2 SYDVKM. The CDR3 runs 12 residues. V shed 3 bases and J shed 5 bases, with 7 bases lying between them. This CDR3 is CASSFFSYGYTF. In DNA form, the CDR3 reads TGTGCCAGCAGTTTTTTTTCTTATGGCTACACCTTC.

The chain carries TRBV5-1 and TRBJ2-7; TRBD1 is a possible D gene (5 bases). Trimming shortened V by 5 bases and J by 2 bases, and 8 bases separated the two germline ends. Germline CDR1 is SGHRS and CDR2 is YFSETQ. The CDR3 consists of 12 residues. The CDR3 DNA sequence: TGCGCCAGCAGGACAGAAACCTACGAGCAGTACTTC. It translates to CASRTETYEQYF.

The chain has TRBV27 and TRBJ2-2, with TRBD1 as a possible D gene (6 bases). The germline gives CDR1 MNHEY, CDR2 SMNVEV (reference sequence). V lost 6 bases to trimming and J lost 6 bases, with 14 bases between them. The CDR3 contains 14 residues. The CDR3 coding sequence is TGTGCCAGCAGACGTGCTCAGGGGTCCGGGGAGCTGTTTTTT. Its translation is CASRRAQGSGELFF.

The rearrangement joins TRBV2 to TRBJ2-1, with D maybe TRBD1 (5 bases). CDR1 and CDR2 from the germline V gene are SNHLY and FYNNEI. The CDR3 is made up of 14 amino acids. The V and J ends lost 8 bases and 5 bases respectively, with 16 bases between them. This CDR3 is CASGEWQGNNEQFF. The CDR3 DNA reads TGTGCCAGCGGCGAATGGCAGGGAAACAATGAGCAGTTCTTC. Using reference TRBV2 and TRBJ2-1 for the parts outside the CDR3, the full variable domain is EPEVTQTPSHQVTQMGQEVILRCVPISNHLYFYWYRQILGQKVEFLVSFYNNEISEKSEIFDDQFSVERPDGSNFTLKIRSTKLEDSAMYFCASGEWQGNNEQFFGPGTRLTVL.

This clone was counted many times. The chain carries TRBV7-9 and TRBJ1-2; 7 bases fit TRBD1. Germline assignment: CDR1 SEHNR and CDR2 FQNEAQ (reference sequence). This CDR3 spans 17 amino acids. V lost 6 bases and J lost 4; bases outside the gene matches: 17. The CDR3 DNA sequence: TGTGCCAGCAGAGAAAACCTTGGGACAGCGGGAGGCTATGGCTACACCTTC. It codes for CASRENLGTAGGYGYTF.

This clone was seen a single time. V is TRBV5-6 and J is TRBJ2-1; 8 bases agree with TRBD2. J gave up 4 bases and V 5 bases, and 8 bases lay outside the gene matches. From germline, CDR1 is SGHDT and CDR2 YYEEEE. The CDR3 covers 15 residues. CDR3: CASRATSGRYNEQFF. The CDR3 bases are TGTGCCAGCAGGGCTACTAGCGGAAGATACAATGAGCAGTTCTTC.

The genes are TRBV5-1 and TRBJ2-3, with 9 bases lining up with TRBD1. The CDR3 consists of 16 residues. V shed 5 bases, J shed 2 bases, and the junction held 9 bases outside the gene matches. The germline V gene has CDR1 SGHRS and CDR2 YFSETQ. The CDR3 loop reads CASRQAGTGTTDTQYF. The CDR3 DNA reads TGCGCCAGCAGGCAGGCAGGGACAGGGACCACAGATACGCAGTATTTT.

This clone was seen once. V is TRBV14 and J is TRBJ2-3, with TRBD2 matching over 10 bases. The V gene's germline CDR1 is SGHDN and CDR2 FVKESK. V trimming: 8 bases; J trimming: 1 base; junction bases outside the gene matches: 6. The CDR3 covers 15 residues. CDR3 in amino acids: CASGRGTSGTDTQYF. CDR3 DNA sequence: TGTGCCAGCGGCCGCGGGACTAGCGGCACAGATACGCAGTATTTT. The entire variable domain, with the rest obtained from reference TRBV14 and TRBJ2-3, is as follows: EAGVTQFPSHSVIEKGQTVTLRCDPISGHDNLYWYRRVMGKEIKFLLHFVKESKQDESGMPNNRFLAERTGGTYSTLKVQPAELEDSGVYFCASGRGTSGTDTQYFGPGTRLTVL.

CDR3: CASSFSGGHNEQFF. CDR3 nucleotide sequence: TGTGCCAGCAGCTTTAGCGGGGGGCACAATGAGCAGTTCTTC. V is TRBV5-4 and J is TRBJ2-1; 10 bases align to TRBD2. The germline V gene encodes CDR1 SGHNT and CDR2 YYREEE (reference sequence). The ends lost 2 bases at V and 5 bases at J; junction bases unmatched: 1. The CDR3 totals 14 residues.

The chain is built from TRBV21-1 and TRBJ2-7; no DNA check was done on the table's D call, TRBD2. TRBV21-1 is reported as a pseudogene. This CDR3 is 16 amino acids long. CDR3 DNA sequence: TGTGCCAGCAGCAAAGCGCGGGCGCCGGACTCTTGCGAGCAGTACTTC. This codes for CASSKARAPDSCEQYF.

This clone was picked up one time. The chain combines TRBV19 with TRBJ1-4; D remains ambiguous. This CDR3 has 16 residues. CDR1 is LNHDA and CDR2 is SQIVND in the germline V gene (reference sequence). The germline V and J ends were trimmed by 2 bases and 6 bases, with 16 bases remaining between them. CDR3 sequence reads: CASSISPGNTYEKLFF. CDR3 DNA sequence: TGTGCCAGTAGTATAAGTCCGGGGAACACCTATGAAAAACTGTTTTTT.

The chain joins TRBV18 to TRBJ2-2; 7 positions match TRBD1. This CDR3 spans 16 amino acids. Looked up from germline, CDR1 is KGHSH and CDR2 is LQKENI. V shed 3 bases and J 0 bases; nucleotides not matched to a gene: 4. The CDR3 region has the DNA TGTGCCAGCTCACCCCGACAGGGTTCGAACACCGGGGAGCTGTTTTTT. Its translation is CASSPRQGSNTGELFF. The variable domain in full, completed from reference TRBV18 and TRBJ2-2, reads NAGVMQNPRHLVRRRGQEARLRCSPMKGHSHVYWYRQLPEEGLKFMVYLQKENIIDESGMPKERFSAEFPKEGPSILRIQQVVRGDSAAYFCASSPRQGSNTGELFFGEGSRLTVL.

The gene calls are TRBV2 and TRBJ2-5, with D possibly being TRBD1 (6 bases). V shed 4 bases and J shed 1 base, with 10 bases lying between them. Germline CDR1 reads SNHLY; CDR2 reads FYNNEI. The CDR3 sequence is 14 residues long. This CDR3 is CASSGVDSQETQYF. The CDR3 DNA reads as TGTGCCAGCAGTGGAGTGGACAGCCAAGAGACCCAGTACTTC.

The V call is TRBV6-2 or TRBV6-3, the J call TRBJ2-7, with D perhaps matching TRBD1 (5 bases). V lost 7 bases and J 4 bases, leaving 20 bases between the germline ends. The CDR3 extends over 15 amino acids. Germline assignment: CDR1 MNHEY and CDR2 SVGEGT. The CDR3, as DNA: TGTGCCAGCACCCCTCCGCAGGGTAGAAGGTACGAGCAGTACTTC. Encoded protein: CASTPPQGRRYEQYF.

The gene calls are TRBV7-6 and TRBJ2-1; 8 nucleotides agree with TRBD2. Trimming at V came to 1 base and at J to 0 bases, leaving 5 bases not matched to a gene. CDR1 and CDR2 (germline): SGHVS, FNYEAQ. This CDR3 spans 17 amino acids. CDR3: CASSLDISGNSYNEQFF. CDR3 bases: TGTGCCAGCAGCTTAGACATTAGCGGGAACTCCTACAATGAGCAGTTCTTC. Together with reference TRBV7-6 and TRBJ2-1, the CDR3 gives the full variable domain: GAGVSQSPRYKVTKRGQDVALRCDPISGHVSLYWYRQALGQGPEFLTYFNYEAQQDKSGLPNDRFSAERPEGSISTLTIQRTEQRDSAMYRCASSLDISGNSYNEQFFGPGTRLTVL.

The chain combines TRBV5-4 with TRBJ2-2, with a tentative D call TRBD1 (6 bases). The germline V gene encodes CDR1 SGHNT and CDR2 YYREEE (reference sequence). V shed 2 bases and J shed 5 bases, with 10 bases lying between them. The CDR3 covers 14 residues. CDR3 nucleotides: TGTGCCAGCAGCTTTGAAAGGGGGACCGGGGAGCTGTTTTTT. This encodes CASSFERGTGELFF.

This sequence joins TRBV7-2 and TRBJ1-2; the D is unclear. Germline CDR1 reads SGHTA; CDR2 reads FQGNSA. The CDR3 length is 15 residues. V dropped 1 base and J dropped 0 bases, with 9 bases sitting between them. In DNA, the CDR3 is TGTGCCAGCAGCTTAGGAGGTCAGCCTAACTATGGCTACACCTTC. It codes for CASSLGGQPNYGYTF.

This clone has only a few counts. The rearrangement joins TRBV5-5 to TRBJ1-2; D remains unclear. Trimming cost V 6 bases and J 1 base, with 10 bases left between them. The CDR3 totals 13 residues. The germline CDR1 and CDR2 sequences are SGHKS and YYEKEE (reference sequence). Written as DNA, the CDR3 is TGTGCCAGCACCCTGGGGAGTAACTATGGCTACACCTTC. This sequence encodes CASTLGSNYGYTF.

The chain combines TRBV6-2 or TRBV6-3 with TRBJ2-7; a possible D gene is TRBD1 (6 bases). CDR1 and CDR2 from the germline V gene are MNHEY and SVGEGT. Trimming took off 2 bases at V and 3 bases at J, with 8 bases between the two ends. The length of the CDR3 is 13 residues. CDR3 residues: CASSYDRNYEQYF. Written as DNA, the CDR3 is TGTGCCAGCAGTTACGACAGGAACTACGAGCAGTACTTC.

This clone occurred a few times. The chain joins TRBV6-2 or TRBV6-3 to TRBJ1-5; TRBD1 matches at 9 bases. CDR3 size: 17 residues. The junction had 8 bases not matched to a gene; V was cut back by 2 bases and J by 3 bases. Germline V gives CDR1 MNHEY, CDR2 SVGEGT. The CDR3 reads CASSYPRQGVNNQPQHF. DNA for the CDR3: TGTGCCAGCAGTTACCCCAGACAGGGGGTTAACAATCAGCCCCAGCATTTT.

The V and J genes are TRBV5-1 and TRBJ2-7; the D is unclear. CDR1 and CDR2 (germline): SGHRS, YFSETQ. This CDR3 is built from 18 residues. V dropped 0 bases and J dropped 0 bases, with 19 bases sitting between them. The CDR3 sequence is CASSLADHPQLPSYEQYF. In nucleotides, the CDR3 is TGCGCCAGCAGCTTGGCCGATCATCCGCAACTACCCTCCTACGAGCAGTACTTC.

The table lists this clone with a few counts. The chain employs TRBV6-5 and TRBJ1-2; TRBD1 matches at 7 bases. The CDR3 runs to 15 residues. Germline V CDR1 and CDR2: MNHEY, SVGAGI. Trimming at V came to 0 bases and at J to 6 bases, leaving 7 bases not matched to a gene. The CDR3 DNA reads TGTGCCAGCAGTTACTCTACAGGGGTGAATGATGGCTACACCTTC. Its translation: CASSYSTGVNDGYTF.

The V call is TRBV11-2, the J call TRBJ2-5; a possible D gene is TRBD1 (7 bases). V lost 2 bases to trimming and J lost 4 bases, with 17 bases between them. The CDR3 consists of 16 residues. CDR1 and CDR2 from the germline V gene are SGHAT and FQNNGV. DNA for the CDR3: TGTGCCAGCAGCTTACTAGGGGGCCAGGGACTAGAGACCCAGTACTTC. Translating it yields CASSLLGGQGLETQYF.

Only a few counts were recorded for this clone. The chain recombines TRBV7-8 with TRBJ1-5; D is perhaps TRBD1 (5 bases). This CDR3 has 16 residues. Looked up from germline, CDR1 is SGHVS and CDR2 is FQNEAQ. Trimming stripped 1 base from V and 0 bases from J, with 10 bases between. CDR3: CASSLETASSNQPQHF. The CDR3 region has the DNA TGTGCCAGCAGCTTAGAGACAGCGAGTAGCAATCAGCCCCAGCATTTT.

The chain couples TRBV9 to TRBJ2-2; maybe TRBD2 (6 bases). Germline CDR1 is SGDLS and CDR2 is YYNGEE. Trimming removed 4 bases from V and 3 bases from J, with 16 bases in between. The CDR3 contains 16 residues. For the CDR3, the DNA is TGTGCCAGCAGCCCCCATGGCGCGGGGTACACCGGGGAGCTGTTTTTT. Its protein product is CASSPHGAGYTGELFF.

This clone was counted only a few times. The J gene is TRBJ1-6, the V gene TRBV27; 7 nucleotides agree with TRBD1. The CDR3 is made up of 14 amino acids. Germline values: CDR1 MNHEY, CDR2 SMNVEV (reference sequence). V shed 6 bases and J 6 bases; nucleotides not matched to a gene: 5. The CDR3 DNA follows: TGTGCCAGCAGACTTCGGGACAGTAATTCACCCCTCCACTTT. Amino acids: CASRLRDSNSPLHF.

The chain employs TRBV15 and TRBJ2-5; TRBD1 aligns across 10 bases. Germline loops: CDR1 LNHNV, CDR2 YYDKDF (reference sequence). CDR3 length equals 17 residues. V lost 6 bases to trimming and J lost 5 bases; unmatched junction nucleotides: 15. The CDR3 sequence: CATSSSSTGTGVETQYF. CDR3 DNA sequence: TGTGCCACCAGTTCCTCGAGTACCGGGACAGGGGTTGAGACCCAGTACTTC.

V gene TRBV5-1 combines with J gene TRBJ2-7; the D gene is possibly TRBD2 (5 bases). Germline V gene sequence: CDR1 SGHRS, CDR2 YFSETQ. The CDR3 covers 16 residues. V was trimmed by 0 bases and J by 0 bases, leaving 13 bases between them. The CDR3 reads CASSLDVAPPSYEQYF. CDR3 nucleotides: TGCGCCAGCAGCTTGGACGTAGCGCCTCCCTCCTACGAGCAGTACTTC.

Only one count was recorded for this clone. In nucleotides, the CDR3 is TGTGCCAGCAGCCCAGGGGATGATAGCAATCAGCCCCAGCATTTT. The encoded protein is CASSPGDDSNQPQHF. The gene calls are TRBV9 and TRBJ1-5; possible D gene TRBD1, 6 bases. The germline V gene encodes CDR1 SGDLS and CDR2 YYNGEE. V was pared by 4 bases and J by 0 bases, with 11 bases between. The CDR3 sequence is 15 residues long.

In its sample, this clone was seen a few times. The chain uses TRBV7-2 and TRBJ2-3; 12 bases line up with TRBD2. Per the germline V gene, CDR1 is SGHTA and CDR2 is FQGNSA. The CDR3 covers 17 residues. After removal of 5 bases from V and 1 base from J, the junction contained 7 bases not matched to a gene. CDR3 nucleotide sequence: TGTGCCAGCAGCCGGACTAGCGGGGCCGGGCGCACAGATACGCAGTATTTT. The encoded protein is CASSRTSGAGRTDTQYF.

This chain links TRBV4-2 with TRBJ2-1; 8 positions agree with TRBD1. Germline V gives CDR1 LGHNA, CDR2 YNFKEQ. Trimming removed 0 bases from V and 12 bases from J; junction bases left unmatched: 1. The CDR3 covers 12 residues. The CDR3 is CASSQDDRGQFF. The CDR3 coding sequence is TGTGCCAGCAGCCAAGATGACAGGGGGCAGTTCTTC.